Listed below are T cell receptor beta chains from one sample, sequenced in a study of STAT5B mutations in CD4+ large granular lymphocyte leukemia. The protocol was immunoSEQ multiplex PCR, while the TCRdb copy is restricted to in-frame clones and leaves out a portion. The sample yields 40,000 to 50,000 clones, around 81% seen once. The sequenced material came from CD4+ T cells from blood buffy coats. These receptors were obtained from a human donor in good health. Each CDR3 is given with its conserved first and last residue. The D gene is left open where the match is weak. Some rows have no size entry. The others give once, few or many, or a class for an expanded clone.

J gene	D gene	V gene	clone size	CDR3 DNA	CDR3 protein
TRBJ2-3	TRBD2	TRBV9	-	TGTGCCAGCAGCGGGAGCGGGGGTCGTCAGACGCAGTATTTT	CASSGSGGRQTQYF
TRBJ2-3	TRBD1	TRBV10-3	-	TGTGCCATCAGGATGACAGGGGGCCGCACAGATACGCAGTATTTT	CAIRMTGGRTDTQYF
TRBJ2-1	TRBD2	TRBV4-2	-	TGTGCCAGCAGCCAAGATGAAGCGGGAACCTTCTACAATGAGCAGTTCTTC	CASSQDEAGTFYNEQFF
TRBJ1-2	-	TRBV10-3	-	TGTGCCATCAGTGGGGACATTAACTATGGCTACACCTTC	CAISGDINYGYTF
TRBJ2-7	-	TRBV2	few	TGTGCCAGTTCGGTCGGGCGGGGCTCCTACGAGCAGTACTTC	CASSVGRGSYEQYF
TRBJ1-4	-	TRBV5-1	once	TGCGCCAGCAGCCCAGCAGGGGCAACTAATGAAAAACTGTTTTTT	CASSPAGATNEKLFF
TRBJ1-5	-	TRBV5-1	-	TGCGCCAGCAGCCTGGCGGGGGTAGGTCAGCCCCAGCATTTT	CASSLAGVGQPQHF
TRBJ2-7	-	TRBV29-1	-	TGCAGCGTTGTACCGCGAGGCTACGAGCAGTACTTC	CSVVPRGYEQYF
TRBJ1-1	-	TRBV18	-	TGTGCCAGCTCCGAGTCTTGGAACACTGAAGCTTTCTTT	CASSESWNTEAFF
TRBJ2-6	-	TRBV11-3	-	TGTGCCAGCAGCTTAGCAGATACTGGGGCCAACGTCCTGACTTTC	CASSLADTGANVLTF
TRBJ2-2	TRBD2	TRBV6-6	few	TGTGCCACCCACGACCTAGCGGGGGGCCCCTACCGGGAGCTGTTTTTT	CATHDLAGGPYRELFF
TRBJ1-4	-	TRBV19	-	TGTGCCAGTAACCCAGCGGATCGGGGTAGGAAAAAACTGTTTTTT	CASNPADRGRKKLFF
TRBJ1-5	-	TRBV7-9	few	TGTGCCAGCAGCCCAGGGTATGGGGATCAGCCCCAGCATTTT	CASSPGYGDQPQHF
TRBJ2-7	-	TRBV2	-	TGTGCCAGCAGTGTGAGAAGCGAGCAGTACTTC	CASSVRSEQYF
TRBJ2-7	-	TRBV6-5	-	TGTGCCAGCAGCAAGGGTCGGACGGATGCCTACGAGCAGTACTTC	CASSKGRTDAYEQYF
TRBJ2-3	-	TRBV7-9	-	TGTGCCAGCAGCTTAGGTAGGGACACTTTTGCAGATACGCAGTATTTT	CASSLGRDTFADTQYF
TRBJ2-1	TRBD2	TRBV10-1	-	TGCGCCAGCAGTGATCCTAGCGGGGGGCATGAGCAGTTCTTC	CASSDPSGGHEQFF
TRBJ2-7	-	TRBV5-1	-	TGCGCCAGCAGCTTGGGCTCCCCCCCCAACGAGCAGTACTTC	CASSLGSPPNEQYF
TRBJ2-5	TRBD2	TRBV4-1	-	TGCGCCAGCAGCCACCCTGGACTAGCGGGAGGGCCATGGCAAGAGACCCAGTACTTC	CASSHPGLAGGPWQETQYF
TRBJ1-2	-	TRBV5-6	-	TGTGCCAGCAGCTTGGGACAGCCACTTTATGGCTACACCTTC	CASSLGQPLYGYTF
TRBJ2-6	TRBD2	TRBV12-5	-	TGTGCTAGTGGTTTGGGACAGCGGGGAATGAACTCTGGGGCCAACGTCCTGACTTTC	CASGLGQRGMNSGANVLTF
TRBJ2-1	-	TRBV18	-	TGTGCCAGCTCACCGCCGGTGGGGAATGAGCAGTTCTTC	CASSPPVGNEQFF
TRBJ2-4	TRBD2	TRBV5-6	-	TGTGCCAGCAGCTTGTGGGGCAGCGGGAGGTTGAACATTCAGTACTTC	CASSLWGSGRLNIQYF
TRBJ2-5	-	TRBV5-4	-	TGTGCCAGCAGCTTGATGGGGGGTTCCCACAGAGAGACCCAGTACTTC	CASSLMGGSHRETQYF
TRBJ2-7	-	TRBV6-1	-	TGTGCCAGCAGTGCGGGGAGTACGAAGACCTACGAGCAGTACTTC	CASSAGSTKTYEQYF
TRBJ1-1	-	TRBV12-5	once	TGTGCTAGTGGTTCCGACGGCCCGGGCGGTAAAGCTTTCTTT	CASGSDGPGGKAFF
TRBJ2-7	-	TRBV6-6	once	TGTGCCAGCAGTCAGGAAAGTCTTAGCTCCTACGAGCAGTACTTC	CASSQESLSSYEQYF